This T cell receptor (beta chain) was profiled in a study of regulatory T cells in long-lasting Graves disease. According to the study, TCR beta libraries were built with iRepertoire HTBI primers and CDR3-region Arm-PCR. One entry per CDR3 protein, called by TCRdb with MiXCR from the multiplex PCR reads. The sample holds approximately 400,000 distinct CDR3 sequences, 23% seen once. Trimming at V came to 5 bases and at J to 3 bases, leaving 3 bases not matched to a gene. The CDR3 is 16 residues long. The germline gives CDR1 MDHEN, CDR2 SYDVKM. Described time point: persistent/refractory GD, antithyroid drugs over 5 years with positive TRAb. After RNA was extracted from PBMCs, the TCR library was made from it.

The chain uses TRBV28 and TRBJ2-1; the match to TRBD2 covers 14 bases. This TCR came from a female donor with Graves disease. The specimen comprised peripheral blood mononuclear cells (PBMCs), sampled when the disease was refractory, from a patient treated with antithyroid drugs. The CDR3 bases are TGTGCCAGCAGTATCGGACTAGCGGGAGGCTACAATGAGCAGTTCTTC. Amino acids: CASSIGLAGGYNEQFF.